This T cell receptor beta chain is drawn from a study of T-cell memory formation after mild COVID-19. Whole-study context: TCR clusters mostly belonged to single donors.

The V and J ends lost 5 bases and 4 bases respectively, with 12 bases between them. CDR1 and CDR2 (germline): SGHRS, YFSETQ. CDR3 size: 13 residues. Study results and limitations: Most CD4+ clones that shrank were in CM and EM, while CD8+ ones turned up in EMRA. Later expanders leaned CD4+, whereas clones that contracted between day 15 and 85 were balanced CD4/CD8.

This clonotype appeared many times. No antigen is known for it. cDNA libraries for TCR alpha and TCR beta, carrying sample barcodes and UMIs, came from 5'RACE with constant-segment primers. TCRdb passed the 5' RACE reads through MiXCR, listing each CDR3 protein once. The sample gives some 160,000 distinct CDR3 sequences, 10% to 15% of which show up once; approximately 3.5% is in the top ten. The source is a man between 18 and 35 years old who had mild COVID-19 (a few samples of this study predate the infection). Cell type and time point are not known. The chain joins TRBV5-1 to TRBJ2-5; TRBD2 is a possible D gene (6 bases). The specimen was PBMCs or a T cell subset sorted from them (not recorded which). The CDR3 nucleotides are TGCGCCAGCAGGAGTAGCGGCAGAGAGACCCAGTACTTC. It specifies CASRSSGRETQYF.